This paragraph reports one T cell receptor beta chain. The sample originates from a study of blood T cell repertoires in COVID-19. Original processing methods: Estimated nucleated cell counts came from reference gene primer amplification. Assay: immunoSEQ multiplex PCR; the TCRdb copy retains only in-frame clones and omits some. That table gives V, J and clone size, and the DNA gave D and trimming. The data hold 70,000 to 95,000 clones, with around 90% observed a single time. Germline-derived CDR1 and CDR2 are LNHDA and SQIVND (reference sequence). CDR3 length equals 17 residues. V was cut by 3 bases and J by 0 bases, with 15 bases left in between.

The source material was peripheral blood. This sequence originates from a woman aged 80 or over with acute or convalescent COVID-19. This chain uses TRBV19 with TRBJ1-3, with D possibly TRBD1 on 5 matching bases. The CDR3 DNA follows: TGTGCCAGTAGTATTCGATTTAGGGGCGCCTCTGGAAACACCATATATTTT. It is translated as CASSIRFRGASGNTIYF.